The 11 T cell receptor beta chains given below trace back to one sample, sequenced in a study of blood T cell repertoires in COVID-19. The protocol was immunoSEQ multiplex PCR, while the TCRdb copy is restricted to in-frame clones and leaves out a portion. This sample has around 210,000 clones, with around four fifths found just once. The sample was peripheral blood. The receptors here all came from a man in his fifties or sixties with COVID-19, enrolled during active disease.

This clone has just one count. CDR3 amino acids: CASSLAGELWGTEAFF. CDR3 in DNA: TGTGCCAGCAGCTTGGCAGGGGAGCTTTGGGGCACTGAAGCTTTCTTT. The chain has TRBV11-2 and TRBJ1-1, with TRBD1 as a possible D gene (6 bases). The CDR3 consists of 16 residues. V was cut by 3 bases and J by 4 bases, with 18 bases left in between. CDR1 is SGHAT and CDR2 is FQNNGV in the germline V gene.

The J gene is TRBJ1-1, the V gene TRBV19; D ambiguous. V lost 7 bases, J lost 11 bases, and 14 bases lay in between. This CDR3 has 11 residues. CDR1 is LNHDA and CDR2 is SQIVND in the germline V gene (reference sequence). For the CDR3, the DNA is TGTGCCAGTATTGAGGGCGCGGGGGCTTTCTTT. Translated: CASIEGAGAFF.

The chain carries TRBV6-5 and TRBJ1-4, with 7 nucleotides matching TRBD1. Looked up from germline, CDR1 is MNHEY and CDR2 is SVGAGI. V was clipped by 5 bases and J by 6 bases; unmatched bases: 3. The CDR3 totals 13 residues. The CDR3 loop reads CASSQGVDEKLFF. CDR3 coding DNA: TGTGCCAGCAGTCAGGGGGTTGATGAAAAACTGTTTTTT.

In nucleotides, the CDR3 is TGTGCCACCAGCTACAGGTTAAATTCACCCCTCCACTTT. Its protein is CATSYRLNSPLHF. J is TRBJ1-6 and V is TRBV15; tentatively, D is TRBD1 (5 bases). This CDR3 comprises 13 residues. Germline CDR1 and CDR2: LNHNV and YYDKDF (reference sequence). Trimming removed 5 bases at V and 7 bases at J, with 9 bases between.

V is TRBV6-1 and J is TRBJ1-5; no firm D call. Germline lookup yields CDR1 MNHNS and CDR2 SASEGT. The CDR3 is made up of 16 amino acids. The V gene lost 4 bases and the J gene lost 0 bases, with 13 bases spanning the gap. The CDR3 DNA reads TGTGCCAGCAGTGTCTCGGGGAGTTATAGCAATCAGCCCCAGCATTTT. Amino acid sequence: CASSVSGSYSNQPQHF.

The chain joins TRBV2 to TRBJ1-4; 9 bases map to TRBD1. Germline V lookup: CDR1 SNHLY, CDR2 FYNNEI. V shed 6 bases, J shed 3 bases, and the junction held 8 bases outside the gene matches. The CDR3 has 16 residues. CDR3 sequence reads: CASSGDRVESNEKLFF. The CDR3, as DNA: TGTGCCAGCAGCGGGGACAGGGTAGAATCTAATGAAAAACTGTTTTTT.

The chain combines TRBV5-6 with TRBJ1-1, with D possibly TRBD1 on 5 matching bases. V dropped 0 bases and J dropped 4 bases, with 13 bases sitting between them. The germline V gene encodes CDR1 SGHDT and CDR2 YYEEEE. The CDR3 consists of 15 residues. CDR3 coding DNA: TGTGCCAGCAGCTTGGGTGCGGGGGGGGGCACTGAAGCTTTCTTT. Amino acids: CASSLGAGGGTEAFF.

The chain joins TRBV16 to TRBJ1-4; D is undetermined. V lost 4 bases, J lost 0 bases, and 12 bases lay in between. This CDR3 comprises 16 residues. Germline V gives CDR1 KGHSY, CDR2 FQNENV. The CDR3 loop reads CASSPRALSTNEKLFF. The DNA of the CDR3 is TGTGCCAGCAGCCCGCGGGCTCTATCAACTAATGAAAAACTGTTTTTT.

V usage is TRBV15 and J usage is TRBJ1-4; D may be TRBD1 (5 bases). Trimming stripped 8 bases from V and 7 bases from J, with 14 bases between. CDR1 is LNHNV, CDR2 YYDKDF, per germline (reference sequence). CDR3 size: 13 residues. CDR3 residues: CATEGGRGEKLFF. The CDR3 nucleotides read TGTGCCACCGAGGGAGGGAGGGGTGAAAAACTGTTTTTT.

This clone came up once. The chain recombines TRBV19 with TRBJ1-6; 8 bases agree with TRBD1. The CDR3 totals 16 residues. Unmatched junction bases numbered 13, after V lost 6 bases and J lost 9 bases. Germline assignment: CDR1 LNHDA and CDR2 SQIVND (reference sequence). This chain's CDR3 is CASRISRQGTRSPLHF. CDR3 nucleotides: TGTGCCAGTAGGATTTCCAGACAGGGGACGCGTTCACCCCTCCACTTT.

The genes are TRBV6-5 and TRBJ1-1; TRBD1 is a possible D gene (6 bases). There are 13 residues in the CDR3. The V and J ends lost 7 bases and 6 bases respectively, with 15 bases between them. Looked up from germline, CDR1 is MNHEY and CDR2 is SVGAGI. The CDR3 here is CASNLQGRPEAFF. The DNA for the CDR3 is TGTGCCAGCAACTTACAGGGTCGGCCTGAAGCTTTCTTT.